This TCR beta chain stems from a study of cytomegalovirus exposure and HLA in healthy donors. PCR amplification relied on 60 Vbeta primers (plus 13 Jbeta primers). This table comes from immunoSEQ multiplex PCR, and its TCRdb copy is limited to in-frame clones, with some not included. The sample contains 140,000 or so clones, 80% to 85% of which appear only once. Germline loops: CDR1 SGHDT, CDR2 YYEEEE. The CDR3 is made up of 16 amino acids. V was cut by 2 bases and J by 3 bases, with 17 bases left in between. The receptor was derived from a female donor in good health and CMV-seronegative. V gene TRBV5-6 combines with J gene TRBJ2-5; possibly TRBD2 for D (7 bases). The sequenced sample consisted of PBMCs. The CDR3 spells CASSFALGGGKETQYF. The CDR3 DNA sequence: TGTGCCAGCAGCTTCGCTTTGGGAGGGGGTAAAGAGACCCAGTACTTC.